This TCR beta chain was captured by sequencing in a study of graft-versus-host responses after intestinal transplantation. The wider study: Each recipient received anti-thymocyte globulin induction, then tacrolimus and steroids for about 3 years.

Comments on this clone: As yet, its antigen is unknown.

Overall study results and limits: Clonal ratios of graft-versus-host to host-versus-graft in allografts were high for patients exhibiting graft-donor T cell macrochimerism. Analysis identified GvH clones in recipient marrow, with some appearing first in ileum or blood. Peak circulating GvH clone levels were associated with early post-transplant HvG declines.

Repertoires were generated with immunoSEQ multiplex PCR, while TCRdb's copy carries only in-frame clones and drops some. The sample yields 90,000 to 130,000 clones, around 90% seen once. The sample here was unstimulated CD4+ T cells sorted from spleen or lymph node cells, taken before transplant. The TCR originated in a human donor who was the organ donor for an intestinal transplant.

The CDR3 reads CSVDGTLFGYTF. The CDR3 nucleotides read TGCAGCGTTGACGGCACCCTTTTTGGCTACACCTTC. The chain has TRBV29-1 and TRBJ1-2, with D uncertain. CDR1 and CDR2 (germline): SQVTM, ANQGSEA. V gave up 3 bases and J gave up 7 bases, with 12 bases separating them. The CDR3 covers 12 residues.